A single sample is the source of the 20 T cell receptor beta chains below, sequenced in a study of read filtering for tumor transcriptome and immune sequencing. From roughly 390 ng of RNA, a library with molecular barcoded alpha/delta and beta/gamma adaptors was made. TCRdb re-analysed the reads in MiXCR, keeping a single row per CDR3 protein. This sample has over 50,000 distinct CDR3 sequences; about 19% occur once, and the top ten carry more than 13%. Sequencing used a population of CD138-negative cells sorted from bone marrow. Receptors originate from a donor older than 35 with multiple myeloma.

V and J are TRBV6-6 and TRBJ1-4, with D uncertain. V was shortened by 7 bases and J by 16 bases, with 25 bases between the two germline ends. The germline V gene encodes CDR1 MNHNY and CDR2 SVGAGI (reference sequence). This CDR3 contains 14 residues. In DNA, the CDR3 is TGTGCCAGCACCCCCGGGCCACACGCTGATACGCAGTTTTTT. Encoded protein: CASTPGPHADTQFF.

Comment on this clonotype: A read error may explain this, as a much larger clone is one base away. This sequence joins TRBV6-2 or TRBV6-3 and TRBJ2-6; D ambiguous. The CDR3 length is 16 residues. Germline CDR1 is MNHEY and CDR2 is SVGEGT. CDR3 DNA: TGTGCCTGCAGTTACGGCGATCAGGCTGGGGCCAACGTCCTGACTTTC. It codes for CACSYGDQAGANVLTF.

This clonotype turned up a few times. A much larger clone differs from this one at a single base, so this may be a read error. The rearrangement uses TRBV29-1 and TRBJ2-2; D is uncertain. The CDR3 loop spans 13 amino acids. The germline CDR1 and CDR2 sequences are SQVTM and ANQGSEA. V was trimmed by 3 bases and J by 3 bases, leaving 8 bases between them. Here the CDR3 DNA reads TGCAGCGTTGACAGCTCTTACACCGGGGAGCTGTTTTTT. This codes for CSVDSSYTGELFF.

This clonotype has ten or more counts. V and J are TRBV5-1 and TRBJ2-5; D is unresolved. Trimming pared 4 bases from V and 2 bases from J, leaving 6 bases between. This CDR3 has 12 amino acids. Germline loops: CDR1 SGHRS, CDR2 YFSETQ. The CDR3 DNA is TGCGCCAGCAGCCGGATGCAAGAGACCCAGTACTTC. This gives the protein CASSRMQETQYF.

This clonotype was recorded many times. The V call is TRBV6-2 or TRBV6-3, the J call TRBJ2-5; TRBD1 might be the D (6 bases). The V gene lost 7 bases and the J gene lost 0 bases, with 15 bases spanning the gap. Germline values: CDR1 MNHEY, CDR2 SVGEGT. This CDR3 has 15 residues. The CDR3 region has the DNA TGTGCCAGCATCGAACCGGACAGCTACCAAGAGACCCAGTACTTC. This codes for CASIEPDSYQETQYF.

In its sample, this clonotype was seen many times. The CDR3 loop is CASSLEGYQPQHF. As DNA, the CDR3 is TGTGCCAGCAGCTTAGAGGGGTATCAGCCCCAGCATTTT. The gene calls are TRBV7-2 and TRBJ1-5; tentative D call: TRBD1 (5 bases). Trimming left V 1 base short and J 5 bases short, with 6 bases between. The CDR3 has 13 amino acids. CDR1 and CDR2 (germline): SGHTA, FQGNSA.

This clonotype appeared many times. The V and J genes are TRBV7-2 and TRBJ2-4; possibly TRBD2 for D (6 bases). This CDR3 is built from 14 residues. The V end was cut by 7 bases, the J end by 5 bases, with 15 bases between. Germline-derived CDR1 and CDR2 are SGHTA and FQGNSA. CDR3 DNA sequence: TGTGCCAGCACCTCTAAACCGGGAGAAAACATTCAGTACTTC. Translated: CASTSKPGENIQYF.

V and J are TRBV12-3 or TRBV12-4 and TRBJ1-2; TRBD1 agrees at 8 bases. V shed 3 bases and J 7 bases; nucleotides not matched to a gene: 13. The CDR3 is made up of 16 amino acids. CDR3 in amino acids: CASSFSPGGGRSGYTF. The CDR3 DNA is TGTGCCAGCAGTTTTTCCCCAGGGGGCGGCCGCTCTGGCTACACCTTC.

This clonotype was seen repeatedly, ten times or more. The chain links TRBV29-1 to TRBJ2-1, with D perhaps TRBD1 (5 bases). This CDR3 has 11 amino acids. In germline, CDR1 is SQVTM, CDR2 ANQGSEA. V was cut by 7 bases and J by 8 bases, with 12 bases left in between. CDR3 residues: CSAQLGDEQFF. DNA for the CDR3: TGCAGCGCCCAGTTAGGGGATGAGCAGTTCTTC.

This clonotype was seen ten or more times. The CDR3 spells CSAQTDSYEQYF. Written as DNA, the CDR3 is TGCAGTGCCCAGACAGACTCCTACGAGCAGTACTTC. The chain is built from TRBV20-1 and TRBJ2-7; D possibly corresponds to TRBD1 (5 bases). Trimming left V 6 bases short and J 0 bases short, with 9 bases between. CDR1 is DFQATT and CDR2 is SNEGSKA in the germline V gene (reference sequence). The CDR3 has 12 amino acids.

This clonotype has more than one count but fewer than ten. The rearrangement uses TRBV7-9 and TRBJ2-7; D not certain. Deletions cut 1 base from V and 4 bases from J, with 8 bases between. Per the germline V gene, CDR1 is SEHNR and CDR2 is FQNEAQ (reference sequence). CDR3 length equals 13 residues. The CDR3 reads CASSLERTYEQYF. In nucleotides, the CDR3 is TGTGCCAGCAGCTTAGAGCGTACTTACGAGCAGTACTTC. Based on the CDR3 plus reference TRBV7-9 and TRBJ2-7, the full variable domain is DTGVSQNPRHKITKRGQNVTFRCDPISEHNRLYWYRQTLGQGPEFLTYFQNEAQLEKSRLLSDRFSAERPKGSFSTLEIQRTEQGDSAMYLCASSLERTYEQYFGPGTRLTVT.

Points on this clonotype: Mismatch with germline at one junction end may stem from a read error. V usage is TRBV29-1 and J usage is TRBJ2-3, with D possibly TRBD1 on 6 matching bases. Germline V CDR1 and CDR2: SQVTM, ANQGSEA. The CDR3 extends over 13 amino acids. Here the CDR3 reads CSVGQTAPDTKYF. The CDR3 DNA sequence: TGCAGCGTAGGACAGACCGCTCCAGATACGAAGTATTTT.

This clonotype was detected ten times or more. Written as DNA, the CDR3 is TGTGCCAGCAGCTTAGTGGCAGGGCACATCGGGGAGCTGTTTTTT. It translates to CASSLVAGHIGELFF. The J gene is TRBJ2-2, the V gene TRBV7-2; possible D gene TRBD1, 5 bases. In germline, CDR1 is SGHTA, CDR2 FQGNSA. V was shortened by 1 base and J by 7 bases, with 13 bases between the two germline ends. The CDR3 loop spans 15 amino acids.

This clonotype occurred many times. This chain uses TRBV29-1 with TRBJ2-7, with 7 bases aligning to TRBD2. J was trimmed by 3 bases and V by 4 bases; bases with no gene match: 9. CDR3 length equals 14 residues. CDR1 and CDR2 from the germline V gene are SQVTM and ANQGSEA. As DNA, the CDR3 is TGCAGCGTTGTGTTTCTAGCGGAGAGCTACGAGCAGTACTTC. Protein sequence: CSVVFLAESYEQYF.

The genes are TRBV12-5 and TRBJ1-4; TRBD1 might be the D (5 bases). CDR3 length: 15 residues. Trimming cost V 5 bases and J 7 bases, with 17 bases left between them. Germline V lookup: CDR1 LGHNT, CDR2 FRNRAP. CDR3 region: CASGPGGGMGEKLFF. CDR3 bases: TGTGCTAGTGGTCCCGGTGGGGGGATGGGTGAAAAACTGTTTTTT.

There are many counts of this clonotype. The rearrangement links TRBV28 to TRBJ2-1, with D possibly being TRBD1 (5 bases). V dropped 5 bases and J dropped 3 bases, with 11 bases sitting between them. CDR3 length: 14 amino acids. Germline CDR1 reads MDHEN; CDR2 reads SYDVKM. The CDR3 nucleotides read TGTGCCAGCAGTCTGCGACAGTACTACAATGAGCAGTTCTTC. Translation: CASSLRQYYNEQFF.

As concerns this clonotype: One end of the junction varies from germline; a read error may be responsible. V is TRBV23-1 and J is TRBJ2-1, with a possible D match to TRBD2 (5 bases). TRBV23-1 is filed as an ORF, its function uncertain. The CDR3 spans 11 residues. Here the CDR3 DNA reads TGCGCAGCAATCGTTTCAGGACTCTTTCTCTTC. Translated: CAAIVSGLFLF.

About this clonotype: An end of the junction does not agree with germline; a read error may underlie this. This chain connects TRBV4-1 to TRBJ2-1; 7 bases fit TRBD2. The CDR3 runs 16 residues. Germline V gene data show CDR1 as MGHRA and CDR2 as YSYEKL. CDR3 DNA: TGCGCCAGCAGCCAAGAGGAGCCTAGCGGCCCCAATGGGCAGCTCTTC. Its translation: CASSQEEPSGPNGQLF.

To note about this clonotype: A much larger clone differs from this one at a single base, so this may be a read error. CDR3 DNA: TGTGCCAGCGGCATTAGATCCCGTTCGGCCCCCACAGATACGCAGTATTTT. It specifies CASGIRSRSAPTDTQYF. The chain is built from TRBV21-1 and TRBJ2-3; the table's D call TRBD1 went unverified against the DNA. TRBV21-1 is deemed a pseudogene. The CDR3 length is 17 residues.

The table lists this clonotype with many counts. The chain carries TRBV29-1 and TRBJ2-5; D is uncertain. Germline CDR1 is SQVTM and CDR2 is ANQGSEA. This CDR3 is built from 13 residues. Trimming took 5 bases from V and 0 from J, leaving 10 bases between them. Here the CDR3 reads CSVIEVYQETQYF. The CDR3 DNA follows: TGCAGCGTTATTGAGGTTTACCAAGAGACCCAGTACTTC.